The sequence of this T cell receptor (beta chain) was determined in a study of blood T cell repertoires in COVID-19. The wider study: COVID-19 samples from acute and convalescent phases originated in the United States, Italy and Spain. PBMCs, B-cell-depleted T cells, or T cells provided the cDNA or gDNA that made up the material.

How the authors handled the data: Using reference gene primer amplification, nucleated cell counts were estimated. TCRdb keeps only in-frame clones here, not all; method: immunoSEQ multiplex PCR. That table furnishes V, J and clone size, whereas the DNA furnished D and trimming. Of about 68,000 clones listed, nearly 90% are singletons. Losses at the gene ends were 3 bases for V and 4 bases for J; bases not matched to a gene: 9. Germline lookup yields CDR1 LNHNV and CDR2 YYDKDF (reference sequence). The CDR3 length is 16 residues. The sequencing input was peripheral blood. The chain employs TRBV15 and TRBJ2-5, with 9 bases lining up with TRBD2. The sequence was collected from a woman aged 45-60 years with COVID-19, enrolled during active disease. The CDR3 loop reads CATSRRLAGRGETQYF. The CDR3 DNA sequence: TGTGCCACCAGCAGGCGGCTAGCGGGAAGAGGAGAGACCCAGTACTTC.